This T cell receptor beta chain was recorded in a study of CD8+ T cells in alopecia areata. Whole-study context: Patients in the treated group were given tofacitinib by mouth, 5 to 10 mg twice a day.

Germline V lookup: CDR1 LGHNT, CDR2 FRNRAP. V was shortened by 2 bases and J by 1 base, with 8 bases between the two germline ends. The CDR3 runs to 14 residues. RNA extraction and reverse transcription yielded cDNA as sequencing template. Sequencing was performed with immunoSEQ multiplex PCR; in TCRdb, only in-frame clones are kept and a portion is missing. The sample yields fewer than 200,000 clones, 50% to 70% seen once. Sequencing used CD4+ T cells sorted from blood, obtained at week 0. The TCR originated in a human donor with alopecia areata. The genes are TRBV12-5 and TRBJ1-2; D remains unclear. The DNA of the CDR3 is TGTGCTAGTGGTTTGTGGGGAAATAACTATGGCTACACCTTC. It translates to CASGLWGNNYGYTF.